Below, 17 T cell receptor beta chains from the same sample are listed, as sequenced in a study of identifying expanded T cells in peripheral blood. The repertoire was sequenced with immunoSEQ multiplex PCR; TCRdb's copy has only in-frame clones and lacks some. The table records 95,000 to 150,000 clones, around four fifths of them present only once. The sequenced material came from blood. Receptor source: a person aged 18-70 years in good health.

This chain joins TRBV9 and TRBJ2-7; 8 bases fit TRBD1. Germline CDR1 reads SGDLS; CDR2 reads YYNGEE. V lost 0 bases, J lost 1 base, and 0 bases stayed unmatched. The CDR3 covers 14 residues. The CDR3 DNA is TGTGCCAGCAGCGTAGGGGACAGGTCCTACGAGCAGTACTTC. Protein sequence: CASSVGDRSYEQYF.

The rearrangement joins TRBV5-4 to TRBJ2-7; D unresolved. The CDR3 loop spans 15 amino acids. Looked up from germline, CDR1 is SGHNT and CDR2 is YYREEE (reference sequence). With 2 bases removed from V and 0 bases from J, the gap between germline ends came to 12 bases. CDR3 nucleotide sequence: TGTGCCAGCAGCTTAGTGACACTTGCCTCCTACGAGCAGTACTTC. This encodes CASSLVTLASYEQYF.

V is TRBV15 and J is TRBJ1-1; D not resolved. This CDR3 contains 13 residues. Per germline, CDR1 LNHNV and CDR2 YYDKDF (reference sequence). V dropped 5 bases and J dropped 1 base, with 8 bases sitting between them. In DNA, the CDR3 is TGTGCCACCAGCGAGAGCCAGAACACTGAAGCTTTCTTT. This encodes CATSESQNTEAFF.

This rearrangement joins TRBV4-3 to TRBJ2-5; D may correspond to TRBD1 or TRBD2 (6 bases each). The germline V and J ends were trimmed by 2 bases and 5 bases, with 21 bases remaining between them. CDR3 size: 17 residues. Germline CDR1 reads LGHNA; CDR2 reads YSLEER. The CDR3 DNA reads TGCGCCAGCAGCCAAAACTCCGGGGGCGGCCCTTCGGAGACCCAGTACTTC. Translated: CASSQNSGGGPSETQYF.

The rearrangement links TRBV7-9 to TRBJ1-4; D gene ambiguous. The V gene lost 5 bases and the J gene lost 0 bases, with 7 bases spanning the gap. Germline assignment: CDR1 SEHNR and CDR2 FQNEAQ (reference sequence). This CDR3 comprises 14 residues. CDR3 region: CASSAESTNEKLFF. In nucleotides, the CDR3 is TGTGCCAGCAGCGCGGAATCAACTAATGAAAAACTGTTTTTT.

V and J are TRBV27 and TRBJ1-1; TRBD1 is a possible D gene (5 bases). Trimming stripped 4 bases from V and 1 base from J, with 16 bases between. CDR3 size: 16 residues. In germline, CDR1 is MNHEY, CDR2 SMNVEV (reference sequence). The CDR3 region is CASSSRSTVGNTEAFF. CDR3 nucleotide sequence: TGTGCCAGCAGTTCGAGGTCGACAGTGGGGAACACTGAAGCTTTCTTT.

This chain connects TRBV5-6 to TRBJ2-3; a possible D gene is TRBD2 (7 bases). The germline V gene has CDR1 SGHDT and CDR2 YYEEEE. V shed 10 bases and J shed 2 bases, with 17 bases lying between them. This CDR3 has 14 amino acids. CDR3 coding DNA: TGTGCCGGACGGCGGGGGCCCAACACAGATACGCAGTATTTT. It yields the protein CAGRRGPNTDTQYF.

The chain links TRBV4-3 to TRBJ2-1; D unresolved. From germline, CDR1 is LGHNA and CDR2 YSLEER. There are 16 residues in the CDR3. Trimming removed 4 bases from V and 6 bases from J, with 19 bases in between. CDR3 bases: TGCGCCAGCAGCCCCAATACTCCCGGGTCTTCCAATGAGCAGTTCTTC. Protein product: CASSPNTPGSSNEQFF.

The chain combines TRBV5-1 with TRBJ1-6, with 12 bases matching TRBD1. V dropped 0 bases and J dropped 11; count of bases not matched to a gene: 6. Germline V gene data show CDR1 as SGHRS and CDR2 as YFSETQ. The CDR3 has 16 residues. The CDR3 is CASSLGGTGGIAPLHF. CDR3 nucleotides: TGCGCCAGCAGCTTGGGGGGGACAGGGGGCATTGCACCCCTCCACTTT.

This chain connects TRBV6-1 to TRBJ2-5; 7 nucleotides align to TRBD1. Germline V CDR1 and CDR2: MNHNS, SASEGT. Unmatched junction bases numbered 7, after V lost 1 base and J lost 5 bases. The CDR3 contains 15 residues. CDR3 protein: CASSEVGGVAETQYF. The CDR3 DNA follows: TGTGCCAGCAGTGAAGTAGGGGGCGTCGCGGAGACCCAGTACTTC.

V usage is TRBV28 and J usage is TRBJ1-6; D is possibly TRBD1 (5 bases). Trimming stripped 6 bases from V and 10 bases from J, with 22 bases between. CDR3 length: 16 residues. CDR1 is MDHEN and CDR2 is SYDVKM in the germline V gene. CDR3 nucleotide sequence: TGTGCCAGCAGGTCCTTACTGATCGGGGACTGGTCACCCCTCCACTTT. Translated, it gives CASRSLLIGDWSPLHF.

This clone was recorded a few times. The chain links TRBV2 to TRBJ1-2; D might be TRBD1 (5 bases). Trimming shortened V by 7 bases and J by 5 bases, and 17 bases separated the two germline ends. CDR1 and CDR2 from the germline V gene are SNHLY and FYNNEI. This CDR3 region has 14 residues. CDR3 sequence reads: CASIRARGRYGYTF. CDR3 sequence (DNA): TGTGCCAGCATCAGAGCAAGGGGCCGGTATGGCTACACCTTC.

The V and J genes are TRBV2 and TRBJ1-2; 7 nucleotides align to TRBD1. The germline gives CDR1 SNHLY, CDR2 FYNNEI. The CDR3 is 14 residues long. J lost 4 bases, V lost 8 bases, and 10 bases had no gene match. The CDR3 protein is CASRATGTVYGYTF. The CDR3 region has the DNA TGTGCCAGCCGTGCAACCGGGACAGTCTATGGCTACACCTTC.

The V gene is TRBV13, the J gene TRBJ2-7; 9 bases align to TRBD1. The length of the CDR3 is 15 residues. The trim removed 4 bases at V and 1 base at J, leaving 5 bases unmatched. Germline V gives CDR1 PRHDT, CDR2 FYEKMQ (reference sequence). DNA for the CDR3: TGTGCCAGCAGCTCTCGGGACAGGGTTTCCTACGAGCAGTACTTC. Translated: CASSSRDRVSYEQYF.

The chain combines TRBV18 with TRBJ1-1, with D unclear. CDR3 length equals 14 residues. V lost 4 bases and J lost 5, with 14 bases in between. Germline V lookup: CDR1 KGHSH, CDR2 LQKENI. CDR3 DNA: TGTGCCAGCTCACAAACCTTAGACACAACTGAAGCTTTCTTT. Translation: CASSQTLDTTEAFF.

The chain recombines TRBV5-1 with TRBJ2-5; D possibly corresponds to TRBD2 (6 bases). V was pared by 1 base and J by 4 bases, with 14 bases between. CDR3 length: 15 residues. Germline loops: CDR1 SGHRS, CDR2 YFSETQ. DNA of the CDR3: TGCGCCAGCAGCTTGTGGGCCCCGGGAGCAGAGACCCAGTACTTC. As protein: CASSLWAPGAETQYF.

V is TRBV15 and J is TRBJ2-5; 7 bases align to TRBD1. Trimming took 2 bases from V and 4 from J; bases not matched to a gene: 13. This CDR3 comprises 17 residues. Germline CDR1 reads LNHNV; CDR2 reads YYDKDF (reference sequence). CDR3 sequence: CATSRLLNDRVRETQYF. The CDR3 region has the DNA TGTGCCACCAGCAGATTACTGAACGACAGGGTTCGAGAGACCCAGTACTTC.